The T cell receptor (beta chain) under discussion was sequenced for a study of blood T cells in healthy people across ages (dated by TCRdb to between 2014 and 2017). With regard to the full study: In model experiments, template switching captured roughly one uniquely barcoded TCR beta cDNA molecule for every two T cells. Using the same blood draw, the study looked at two additional independent replicas of 1 million unique cDNA reads for two donors, one aged 18 to 30 and the other aged 80 or older. Age-related changes in TCR beta repertoire diversity were measured in the study by deep sequencing normalized with unique cDNA molecular identifiers. The donors were split into four age groups: young (average 16 years), middle-aged (39), aged (over 55) and long-lived (approximately 80).

Receptor libraries were prepared by 5' RACE. TCRdb lists the instrument as Illumina HiSeq 2500. A second 7 to 11 cycle PCR used a sample-barcoded 5' primer and a J-beta primer mix. A unique molecular identifier was introduced onto each TCR beta cDNA molecule by a template-switch 5' adaptor carrying 12 random nucleotides. Each sample yielded at least 2.5 million CDR3-containing paired-end reads. All of the RNA was converted into first-strand cDNA using the Mint cDNA synthesis kit, with a TRBC-specific oligonucleotide serving as the primer. Following uracil-DNA glycosylase treatment, a first 18-cycle PCR with universal primers M1SS and BC2_uni_R was performed on all cDNA. Per the source publication's procedure: Each sample was normalized by randomly selecting 1 million high-quality reads, each carrying a distinct molecular identifier. Reads with shared molecular identifiers were discarded instead of being binned into consensus sequences. MiTCR, set to a Q25 quality threshold and the strictest error-elimination algorithm, was used for CDR3 identification, clonotype clustering and error correction. A nonparametric unseen species model using Euler transformation provided a lower-bound estimate of total TCR beta diversity. TCRdb's own reprocessing of the public reads used fastp at Q25 and MiXCR and kept productive beta chains. Merged by CDR3 protein, the rows form single entries marked with the most common genes and DNA. It is TCRdb's table, rather than the study itself, that gives the V and J calls and clone size. The sample records around 800,000 distinct CDR3 sequences, roughly 24% of which are singletons. Roughly 3.1% of the sample lies in the top ten.

Overall study outcomes, separate from this receptor: Total diversity estimates from one million sequenced T cells were considered lower bounds and underestimates. The CMV infection status of donors was not known, potentially confounding age-related changes in expanded clonotypes. A strong correlation was found between observed TCR beta diversity and the percentage of naive T cells measured by flow cytometry. As age increased, observed TCR beta diversity per million T cells dropped in a roughly linear way, and a significant reduction was already evident by age 40. Because profiling used bulk unsorted PBMCs, naive and antigen-experienced compartments could not be compared conclusively. Compared with the aged group, more naive CD4+ T cells, fewer expanded clones and increased TCR diversity were shown by the long-lived group, suggesting age selection.

Systemically healthy Caucasian individuals from Russia, roughly 40 in total and aged about 6 to 90 years, were included as donors. Each donor gave ten milliliters of peripheral blood, drawn into EDTA-treated Vacutainer tubes. Ficoll-Paque density-gradient centrifugation was used to isolate PBMCs, with at least 7 million obtained per sample. Total RNA was extracted from PBMCs with Trizol reagent, with at least 5.5 micrograms obtained per sample. The percentages of naive CD45RAhigh/CD27high T cells were determined by flow cytometry on a PBMC aliquot from every donor. Looking up the germline V gene (reference sequence) yields CDR1 SSHAT and CDR2 FNYEAQ. Taken from cysteine to phenylalanine, the CDR3 has 16 residues. CDR3 DNA is the only sequence kept; it has 48 bases, read in frame from the first base. Points on this clonotype: Its binding antigen is unknown. At one end, the junction sequence differs from germline, possibly due to a read error.

The sample also formed part of further work on T cells of mothers and their children. The second study also describes: Nine systemically healthy Caucasian individuals served as donors, namely three mothers together with their six children. cDNA synthesis used all of the extracted RNA, with 1.5 ug of RNA in each 15 ul reaction. In the second PCR, the M1S primer introduced both the sample barcodes and 2-4 random nucleotides. Over 8.5 million TCR beta CDR3 reads came from each mother, compared with around 3 million reads from each child. TCR recombination output is similarly shaped by thymic selection in related and unrelated pairs, with a minor effect exerted by inherited differences. Normalized repertoire overlap was always found to be slightly, but never significantly, higher in related mother-child pairs than in unrelated mother-child pairs. Persistent microchimeric T cell clones were not detected, at a sensitivity of about 100 clones per million clonotypes. In the study, deep NGS was used to compare the TCR beta repertoires of mothers and children, and features distinguishing related mother-child pairs from unrelated individuals were sought. Mothers averaged roughly 36 +/- 4 years of age and children averaged about 10 +/- 4 years. After adapter ligation was performed with NEBNext reagents, the libraries were sequenced on an Illumina HiSeq 2000 with 100+100 nt paired-end reads. Mother and child libraries were prepared a month apart and sequenced in separate runs to prevent cross-contamination. For each donor, between 500,000 and 2,000,000 distinct TCR beta clonotypes were identified. Naive TCR beta clonotypes were estimated from low-frequency clonotypes matched to each donor's FACS-determined naive share, without sorting.

The sequenced sample consisted of blood. The chain was built from TRBV7-7 and TRBJ2-5; the junction holds 7 bases that match TRBD1. This TCR was recovered from a boy aged 5 to 17 in good health. Here the CDR3 is given as CASSLIGRGNGETQYF. The sequenced DNA is TGTGCTAGCAGCTTAATCGGCAGGGGGAATGGGGAGACCCAGTACTTC.